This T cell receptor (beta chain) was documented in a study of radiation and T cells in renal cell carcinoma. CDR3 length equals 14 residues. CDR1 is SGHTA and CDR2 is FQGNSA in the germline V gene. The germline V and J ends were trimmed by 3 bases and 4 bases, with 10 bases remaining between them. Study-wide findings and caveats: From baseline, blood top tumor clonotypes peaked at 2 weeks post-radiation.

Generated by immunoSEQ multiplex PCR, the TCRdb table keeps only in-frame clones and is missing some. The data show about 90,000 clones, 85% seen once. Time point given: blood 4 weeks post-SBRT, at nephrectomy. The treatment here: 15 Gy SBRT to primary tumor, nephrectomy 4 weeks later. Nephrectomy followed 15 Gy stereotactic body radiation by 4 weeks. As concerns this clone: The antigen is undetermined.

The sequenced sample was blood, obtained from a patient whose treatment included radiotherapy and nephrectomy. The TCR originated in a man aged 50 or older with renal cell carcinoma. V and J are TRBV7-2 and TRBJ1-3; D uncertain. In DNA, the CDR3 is TGTGCCAGCAGCTTGTTGAGGGCCGGAAACACCATATATTTT. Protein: CASSLLRAGNTIYF.